These 5 T cell receptor beta chains came from one sample sequenced in a study of blood T cell repertoires in COVID-19. Method: immunoSEQ multiplex PCR; TCRdb's copy keeps in-frame clones and lacks some. This table has fewer than 200,000 clones, over 80% appearing once. Input material: peripheral blood. Every receptor here comes from a woman in her fifties or sixties with acute or convalescent COVID-19.

CDR3 bases: TGTGCCAGCACCGTTAGCGGATCCTACGAGCAGTACTTC. Its translation is CASTVSGSYEQYF. This sequence joins TRBV6-5 and TRBJ2-7; TRBD2 might be the D (6 bases). The germline V gene has CDR1 MNHEY and CDR2 SVGAGI. The ends were cut back, 7 bases at V and 1 base at J, with 11 bases in the middle. The CDR3 has 13 amino acids.

The rearrangement links TRBV5-1 to TRBJ2-1; the D is unclear. Germline V gives CDR1 SGHRS, CDR2 YFSETQ. The CDR3 is 15 residues long. The ends were cut back, 2 bases at V and 6 bases at J, with 15 bases in the middle. The CDR3 loop is CASSLVKTQFNEQFF. The DNA for the CDR3 is TGCGCCAGCAGCTTAGTGAAAACACAATTCAATGAGCAGTTCTTC.

V is TRBV7-7 and J is TRBJ1-2; D is perhaps TRBD1 (6 bases). The germline gives CDR1 SSHAT, CDR2 FNYEAQ (reference sequence). CDR3 size: 15 residues. V was trimmed by 4 bases and J by 4 bases, leaving 16 bases between them. The CDR3 protein is CASSSLTGLAYGYTF. The CDR3 DNA is TGTGCCAGCAGCTCCTTAACAGGGTTAGCCTATGGCTACACCTTC.

The chain has TRBV5-4 and TRBJ2-5, with 7 positions matching TRBD2. The germline gives CDR1 SGHNT, CDR2 YYREEE (reference sequence). The length of the CDR3 is 13 residues. The V gene end was trimmed by 5 bases and the J gene end by 2 bases; junction bases not matched to a gene: 3. The CDR3 reads CASRSSGQETQYF. The CDR3 DNA is TGTGCCAGCAGATCTAGCGGACAAGAGACCCAGTACTTC.

This chain joins TRBV12-5 and TRBJ2-5, with 9 bases aligning to TRBD2. V was pared by 5 bases and J by 5 bases, with 9 bases of the junction left unmatched. The CDR3 contains 15 residues. The germline gives CDR1 LGHNT, CDR2 FRNRAP. As DNA, the CDR3 is TGTGCTAGTGGTGACATTAGCGGGGGAAGGGAGACCCAGTACTTC. Translated, it gives CASGDISGGRETQYF.